The 13 T cell receptor beta chains reported below all come from one sample, sequenced in a study of cytomegalovirus exposure and HLA in healthy donors. The repertoire was sequenced with immunoSEQ multiplex PCR; TCRdb's copy has only in-frame clones and lacks some. The data show 150,000 to 200,000 clones, 84% seen once. Sequenced: PBMCs. The receptors here all came from a man aged 30-40 years in good health and CMV-seropositive.

The chain couples TRBV4-3 to TRBJ2-7, with TRBD2 matching over 13 bases. The V segment lost 0 bases and the J segment 3 bases; nucleotides outside the gene matches: 5. The CDR3 is made up of 17 amino acids. Looked up from germline, CDR1 is LGHNA and CDR2 is YSLEER. CDR3 sequence: CASSQETSGGPRYEQYF. The CDR3 region has the DNA TGCGCCAGCAGCCAAGAGACTAGCGGGGGGCCCCGCTACGAGCAGTACTTC.

The chain employs TRBV27 and TRBJ2-2, with 9 positions matching TRBD2. This CDR3 has 16 residues. After removal of 6 bases from V and 5 bases from J, the junction contained 10 bases not matched to a gene. The germline CDR1 and CDR2 sequences are MNHEY and SMNVEV (reference sequence). The DNA for the CDR3 is TGTGCCAGCAGAGAGGGGGGACTAGCACCGACCGGGGAGCTGTTTTTT. It translates to CASREGGLAPTGELFF.

This clone occurred a few times. This chain links TRBV9 with TRBJ2-1; D is unresolved. Germline values: CDR1 SGDLS, CDR2 YYNGEE. Trimming pared 3 bases from V and 11 bases from J, leaving 18 bases between. The CDR3 is made up of 14 amino acids. CDR3 amino acids: CASSAVTPAVKQFF. DNA for the CDR3: TGTGCCAGCAGCGCCGTAACACCCGCCGTGAAGCAGTTCTTC.

The chain recombines TRBV27 with TRBJ2-7; 8 bases agree with TRBD1. Looked up from germline, CDR1 is MNHEY and CDR2 is SMNVEV (reference sequence). This CDR3 region has 13 residues. V shed 2 bases and J 6 bases; nucleotides not matched to a gene: 3. The CDR3 loop reads CASSLDRGSEQYF. CDR3 nucleotide sequence: TGTGCCAGCAGTTTAGACAGGGGAAGCGAGCAGTACTTC.

This clone was seen once. The chain is built from TRBV23-1 and TRBJ2-7, with D possibly matching TRBD2 (6 bases). TRBV23-1 is annotated as an ORF whose role is uncertain. This CDR3 region has 15 residues. V was pared by 1 base and J by 1 base, with 11 bases between. In DNA form, the CDR3 reads TGCGCCAGCAGTCAATACCTAGCGTGTTCCTACGAGCAGTACTTC. This gives the protein CASSQYLACSYEQYF.

This sequence joins TRBV4-1 and TRBJ2-7, with D possibly TRBD2 on 6 matching bases. Trimming stripped 0 bases from V and 3 bases from J, with 12 bases between. The CDR3 is 15 amino acids. Per the germline V gene, CDR1 is MGHRA and CDR2 is YSYEKL. CDR3 in DNA: TGCGCCAGCAGCCAAGATGCGGGGAGAGGCTACGAGCAGTACTTC. Translated, it gives CASSQDAGRGYEQYF.

The chain has TRBV15 and TRBJ1-2, with TRBD1 matching over 9 bases. CDR3 length: 14 amino acids. CDR1 and CDR2 (germline): LNHNV, YYDKDF (reference sequence). With V trimmed by 5 bases and J by 6 bases, 7 bases remained unmatched. In DNA form, the CDR3 reads TGTGCCACCAGCTTCCGGGACAGGGAAGATGGCTACACCTTC. Translated: CATSFRDREDGYTF.

The chain has TRBV2 and TRBJ2-1, with a tentative D call TRBD2 (7 bases). V lost 6 bases and J 3 bases, leaving 15 bases between the germline ends. The CDR3 is 15 residues long. Germline V gene lookup returns CDR1 SNHLY and CDR2 FYNNEI. The CDR3 DNA follows: TGTGCCAGCAGGGCCGGACTAGGGGGCTACAATGAGCAGTTCTTC. Protein sequence: CASRAGLGGYNEQFF.

The rearrangement links TRBV6-6 to TRBJ1-2; unclear D gene. The ends were cut back, 0 bases at V and 7 bases at J, with 12 bases in the middle. CDR1 and CDR2 from the germline V gene are MNHNY and SVGAGI (reference sequence). The CDR3 has 14 residues. CDR3 sequence: CASSYSSASGGYTF. The CDR3, as DNA: TGTGCCAGCAGTTACTCATCAGCGAGCGGTGGCTACACCTTC.

The V and J genes are TRBV11-1 and TRBJ1-5, with D tentatively TRBD1 (5 bases). Trimming stripped 5 bases from V and 0 bases from J, with 8 bases between. This CDR3 contains 14 residues. Looked up from germline, CDR1 is SGHAT and CDR2 is FQDESV (reference sequence). The CDR3, as DNA: TGTGCCAGCAGCGGGGGGGATAGCAATCAGCCCCAGCATTTT. It specifies CASSGGDSNQPQHF.

CDR3 protein: CASSRPLGTETQYF. The CDR3 DNA reads TGTGCCAGCAGTCGCCCACTCGGTACAGAGACCCAGTACTTC. The chain recombines TRBV28 with TRBJ2-5, with unresolved D. CDR1 and CDR2 from the germline V gene are MDHEN and SYDVKM. There are 14 residues in the CDR3. Trimming removed 5 bases from V and 4 bases from J, with 14 bases in between. Based on the CDR3 plus reference TRBV28 and TRBJ2-5, the full variable domain is DVKVTQSSRYLVKRTGEKVFLECVQDMDHENMFWYRQDPGLGLRLIYFSYDVKMKEKGDIPEGYSVSREKKERFSLILESASTNQTSMYLCASSRPLGTETQYFGPGTRLLVL.

The rearrangement uses TRBV11-2 and TRBJ2-5, with TRBD2 matching over 9 bases. Germline-derived CDR1 and CDR2 are SGHAT and FQNNGV. Trimming cost V 2 bases and J 4 bases; bases outside gene matches: 5. The CDR3 covers 15 residues. The CDR3, as DNA: TGTGCCAGCAGCTTAACTGCGGGAGGGATAGAGACCCAGTACTTC. Amino acid sequence: CASSLTAGGIETQYF.

The chain combines TRBV6-5 with TRBJ1-1; TRBD1 agrees at 8 bases. J was trimmed by 5 bases and V by 7 bases; bases with no gene match: 9. Germline V CDR1 and CDR2: MNHEY, SVGAGI. The CDR3 spans 14 residues. CDR3 DNA sequence: TGTGCCAGCACGGCAGGGGGCTGGGGAACTGAAGCTTTCTTT. Translation gives CASTAGGWGTEAFF.